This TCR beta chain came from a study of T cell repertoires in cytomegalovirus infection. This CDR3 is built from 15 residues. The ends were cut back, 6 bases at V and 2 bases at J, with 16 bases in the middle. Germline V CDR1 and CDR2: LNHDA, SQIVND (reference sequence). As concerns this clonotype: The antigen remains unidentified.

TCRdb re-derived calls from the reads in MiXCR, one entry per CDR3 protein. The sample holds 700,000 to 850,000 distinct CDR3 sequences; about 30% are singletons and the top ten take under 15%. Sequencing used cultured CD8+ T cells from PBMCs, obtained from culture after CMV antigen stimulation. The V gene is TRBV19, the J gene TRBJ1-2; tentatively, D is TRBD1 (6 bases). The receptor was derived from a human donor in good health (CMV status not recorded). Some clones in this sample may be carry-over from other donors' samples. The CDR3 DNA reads TGTGCCAGTAGGAGACCCTTCACAGGGAACTATGGCTACACCTTC. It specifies CASRRPFTGNYGYTF.